This T cell receptor (beta chain) was obtained from a study of cytomegalovirus exposure and HLA in healthy donors. With 60 Vbeta and 13 Jbeta primers, the PCR was carried out. Profiling relied on immunoSEQ multiplex PCR, and the TCRdb table lists in-frame clones only, not all of them. The sample shows about 160,000 clones, about 81% of them seen only once. Sample: PBMCs. The origin of this receptor is a girl aged 5 to 17 in good health and CMV-seropositive.

CDR3 protein: CASSRGNEQFF. The CDR3 coding sequence is TGTGCCAGCAGCCGGGGCAATGAGCAGTTCTTC. V gene TRBV2 combines with J gene TRBJ2-1; tentatively, D is TRBD2 (5 bases). V was shortened by 6 bases and J by 6 bases, with 6 bases between the two germline ends. The CDR3 is 11 amino acids. Germline lookup yields CDR1 SNHLY and CDR2 FYNNEI.